Listed below are T cell receptor beta chains from one sample, sequenced in a study of blood T cell repertoires in COVID-19. Data came from immunoSEQ multiplex PCR; TCRdb stores just in-frame clones and leaves some out. Of about 270,000 clones in the sample, roughly 84% were seen once. The sequenced material came from peripheral blood. All receptors come from a human donor with COVID-19, enrolled during active disease. The donor label of this sample is uncertain. CDR3s include the opening cysteine and the closing phenylalanine or tryptophan. D genes are given only for firm matches. For some rows the clone size is stated as once, few or many, or as a class when expanded; others skip it.

clone size	V gene	J gene	CDR3 length	D gene	CDR3 DNA	CDR3 protein
NA	TRBV11-2	TRBJ1-2	14	TRBD1	TGTGCCAGCAGCCGAGGACAGGGGGCAGATGGCTACACCTTC	CASSRGQGADGYTF
NA	TRBV19	TRBJ2-1	12	TRBD2	TGTGCCAGTACGGGACTAGCGGCTGAGCAGTTCTTC	CASTGLAAEQFF
NA	TRBV6-5	TRBJ1-2	12	NA	TGTGCCAGCAGTTATGAGGCCGAATGGTACACCTTC	CASSYEAEWYTF
NA	TRBV28	TRBJ2-7	14	TRBD1	TGTGCCAGCAGTCCCCCGGACAGGGGACGCGAGCAGTACTTC	CASSPPDRGREQYF
NA	TRBV6-2/TRBV6-3	TRBJ1-2	13	NA	TGTGCCAGCAGTTCTCGGTCGGGAAATGGCTACACCTTC	CASSSRSGNGYTF
few	TRBV6-7	TRBJ2-3	18	TRBD2	TGTGCCAGCAGTTACTTGGGACTAGCGGGAGCAGTGGCAGATACGCAGTATTTT	CASSYLGLAGAVADTQYF
NA	TRBV7-9	TRBJ2-1	15	TRBD1	TGTGCCAGCAGCAGACGGGACAGGGAGTACAATGAGCAGTTCTTC	CASSRRDREYNEQFF
NA	TRBV20-1	TRBJ2-2	17	TRBD2	TGCAGTGCTAGTTATACTAGCGGGGGGTCGAGCACCGGGGAGCTGTTTTTT	CSASYTSGGSSTGELFF
NA	TRBV15	TRBJ1-1	15	NA	TGTGCCACCAGCAGAGAGAAGGTGGGGGGCACTGAAGCTTTCTTT	CATSREKVGGTEAFF
once	TRBV19	TRBJ2-2	14	NA	TGTGCCAGTAGTATGACGGGGAACACCGGGGAGCTGTTTTTT	CASSMTGNTGELFF
NA	TRBV28	TRBJ2-5	14	TRBD2	TGTGCCAGCAGTTTGGGACTAGCTCGGGAGACCCAGTACTTC	CASSLGLARETQYF
few	TRBV7-2	TRBJ2-7	16	TRBD2	TGTGCCAGCAGCTTGGATGAGGGGACTAGGACACACGAGCAGTACTTC	CASSLDEGTRTHEQYF
NA	TRBV6-6	TRBJ1-6	15	NA	TGTGCCAGCGGCCCGGGTCTCGTCCAATATTCACCCCTCCACTTT	CASGPGLVQYSPLHF
NA	TRBV7-2	TRBJ2-2	13	NA	TGTGCCAGCAGCTTGGGGAGCACCGGGGAGCTGTTTTTT	CASSLGSTGELFF
NA	TRBV6-6	TRBJ1-4	15	TRBD1	TGTGCCAGCAGTCCCAGTGGGGACAGGGACGAAAAACTGTTTTTT	CASSPSGDRDEKLFF
few	TRBV19	TRBJ1-5	14	NA	TGTGCCAGTAGTCCCGGTTCCAGGGGTCAGCCCCAGCATTTT	CASSPGSRGQPQHF
NA	TRBV7-2	TRBJ2-1	15	TRBD2	TGTGCCAGCAGCTTAGCTCTAGCGGGAGTCAATGAGCAGTTCTTC	CASSLALAGVNEQFF
NA	TRBV30	TRBJ2-5	13	TRBD2	TGTGCCTGGGACGGACTAGGCGCCGAGACCCAGTACTTC	CAWDGLGAETQYF
NA	TRBV18	TRBJ1-6	15	TRBD1	TGTGCCAGCTCACAGTCAGGGGGCAATAATTCACCCCTCCACTTT	CASSQSGGNNSPLHF
NA	TRBV7-9	TRBJ2-1	16	TRBD2	TGTGCCAGCAGCTTAATAGCGGGATTTTCAGGCAATGAGCAGTTCTTC	CASSLIAGFSGNEQFF
NA	TRBV5-4	TRBJ2-7	16	TRBD2	TGTGCCAGCAGCGTGAAAAGCGGGAGCATGGACTACGAGCAGTACTTC	CASSVKSGSMDYEQYF
NA	TRBV7-3	TRBJ2-1	15	TRBD2	TGTGCCAGCAGCTTATTAGCGGGAGGAAATAATGAGCAGTTCTTC	CASSLLAGGNNEQFF
NA	TRBV6-5	TRBJ2-7	15	TRBD1	TGTGCCAGCAGTTACGGGACAGGGCCTCCCTACGAGCAGTACTTC	CASSYGTGPPYEQYF
NA	TRBV5-8	TRBJ1-5	15	NA	TGTGCCAGCAGCTTAGGGGCGGGGAAGGGTCAGCCCCAGCATTTT	CASSLGAGKGQPQHF
NA	TRBV3-1/TRBV3-2	TRBJ1-1	15	TRBD1	TGTGCCAGCAGCCCAAGGGACAGGTTTTGGACTGAAGCTTTCTTT	CASSPRDRFWTEAFF
NA	TRBV19	TRBJ2-6	13	NA	TGTGCCAGTGGGAGTTCTGGGGCCAACGTCCTGACTTTC	CASGSSGANVLTF